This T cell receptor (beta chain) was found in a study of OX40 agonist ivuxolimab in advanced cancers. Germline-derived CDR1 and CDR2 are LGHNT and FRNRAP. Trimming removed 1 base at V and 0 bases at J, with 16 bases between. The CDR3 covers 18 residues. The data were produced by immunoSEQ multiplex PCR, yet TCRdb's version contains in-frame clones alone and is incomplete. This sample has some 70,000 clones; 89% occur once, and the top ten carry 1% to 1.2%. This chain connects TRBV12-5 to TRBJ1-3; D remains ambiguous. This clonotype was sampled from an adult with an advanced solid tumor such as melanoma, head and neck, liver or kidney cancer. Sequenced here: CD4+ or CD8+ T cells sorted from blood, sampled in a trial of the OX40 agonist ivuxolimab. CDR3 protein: CASGLGGGSSGSGNTIYF. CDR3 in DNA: TGTGCTAGTGGTTTGGGAGGTGGAAGTTCGGGCTCTGGAAACACCATATATTTT. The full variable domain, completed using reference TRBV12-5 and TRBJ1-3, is DARVTQTPRHKVTEMGQEVTMRCQPILGHNTVFWYRQTMMQGLELLAYFRNRAPLDDSGMPKDRFSAEMPDATLATLKIQPSEPRDSAVYFCASGLGGGSSGSGNTIYFGEGSWLTVV.